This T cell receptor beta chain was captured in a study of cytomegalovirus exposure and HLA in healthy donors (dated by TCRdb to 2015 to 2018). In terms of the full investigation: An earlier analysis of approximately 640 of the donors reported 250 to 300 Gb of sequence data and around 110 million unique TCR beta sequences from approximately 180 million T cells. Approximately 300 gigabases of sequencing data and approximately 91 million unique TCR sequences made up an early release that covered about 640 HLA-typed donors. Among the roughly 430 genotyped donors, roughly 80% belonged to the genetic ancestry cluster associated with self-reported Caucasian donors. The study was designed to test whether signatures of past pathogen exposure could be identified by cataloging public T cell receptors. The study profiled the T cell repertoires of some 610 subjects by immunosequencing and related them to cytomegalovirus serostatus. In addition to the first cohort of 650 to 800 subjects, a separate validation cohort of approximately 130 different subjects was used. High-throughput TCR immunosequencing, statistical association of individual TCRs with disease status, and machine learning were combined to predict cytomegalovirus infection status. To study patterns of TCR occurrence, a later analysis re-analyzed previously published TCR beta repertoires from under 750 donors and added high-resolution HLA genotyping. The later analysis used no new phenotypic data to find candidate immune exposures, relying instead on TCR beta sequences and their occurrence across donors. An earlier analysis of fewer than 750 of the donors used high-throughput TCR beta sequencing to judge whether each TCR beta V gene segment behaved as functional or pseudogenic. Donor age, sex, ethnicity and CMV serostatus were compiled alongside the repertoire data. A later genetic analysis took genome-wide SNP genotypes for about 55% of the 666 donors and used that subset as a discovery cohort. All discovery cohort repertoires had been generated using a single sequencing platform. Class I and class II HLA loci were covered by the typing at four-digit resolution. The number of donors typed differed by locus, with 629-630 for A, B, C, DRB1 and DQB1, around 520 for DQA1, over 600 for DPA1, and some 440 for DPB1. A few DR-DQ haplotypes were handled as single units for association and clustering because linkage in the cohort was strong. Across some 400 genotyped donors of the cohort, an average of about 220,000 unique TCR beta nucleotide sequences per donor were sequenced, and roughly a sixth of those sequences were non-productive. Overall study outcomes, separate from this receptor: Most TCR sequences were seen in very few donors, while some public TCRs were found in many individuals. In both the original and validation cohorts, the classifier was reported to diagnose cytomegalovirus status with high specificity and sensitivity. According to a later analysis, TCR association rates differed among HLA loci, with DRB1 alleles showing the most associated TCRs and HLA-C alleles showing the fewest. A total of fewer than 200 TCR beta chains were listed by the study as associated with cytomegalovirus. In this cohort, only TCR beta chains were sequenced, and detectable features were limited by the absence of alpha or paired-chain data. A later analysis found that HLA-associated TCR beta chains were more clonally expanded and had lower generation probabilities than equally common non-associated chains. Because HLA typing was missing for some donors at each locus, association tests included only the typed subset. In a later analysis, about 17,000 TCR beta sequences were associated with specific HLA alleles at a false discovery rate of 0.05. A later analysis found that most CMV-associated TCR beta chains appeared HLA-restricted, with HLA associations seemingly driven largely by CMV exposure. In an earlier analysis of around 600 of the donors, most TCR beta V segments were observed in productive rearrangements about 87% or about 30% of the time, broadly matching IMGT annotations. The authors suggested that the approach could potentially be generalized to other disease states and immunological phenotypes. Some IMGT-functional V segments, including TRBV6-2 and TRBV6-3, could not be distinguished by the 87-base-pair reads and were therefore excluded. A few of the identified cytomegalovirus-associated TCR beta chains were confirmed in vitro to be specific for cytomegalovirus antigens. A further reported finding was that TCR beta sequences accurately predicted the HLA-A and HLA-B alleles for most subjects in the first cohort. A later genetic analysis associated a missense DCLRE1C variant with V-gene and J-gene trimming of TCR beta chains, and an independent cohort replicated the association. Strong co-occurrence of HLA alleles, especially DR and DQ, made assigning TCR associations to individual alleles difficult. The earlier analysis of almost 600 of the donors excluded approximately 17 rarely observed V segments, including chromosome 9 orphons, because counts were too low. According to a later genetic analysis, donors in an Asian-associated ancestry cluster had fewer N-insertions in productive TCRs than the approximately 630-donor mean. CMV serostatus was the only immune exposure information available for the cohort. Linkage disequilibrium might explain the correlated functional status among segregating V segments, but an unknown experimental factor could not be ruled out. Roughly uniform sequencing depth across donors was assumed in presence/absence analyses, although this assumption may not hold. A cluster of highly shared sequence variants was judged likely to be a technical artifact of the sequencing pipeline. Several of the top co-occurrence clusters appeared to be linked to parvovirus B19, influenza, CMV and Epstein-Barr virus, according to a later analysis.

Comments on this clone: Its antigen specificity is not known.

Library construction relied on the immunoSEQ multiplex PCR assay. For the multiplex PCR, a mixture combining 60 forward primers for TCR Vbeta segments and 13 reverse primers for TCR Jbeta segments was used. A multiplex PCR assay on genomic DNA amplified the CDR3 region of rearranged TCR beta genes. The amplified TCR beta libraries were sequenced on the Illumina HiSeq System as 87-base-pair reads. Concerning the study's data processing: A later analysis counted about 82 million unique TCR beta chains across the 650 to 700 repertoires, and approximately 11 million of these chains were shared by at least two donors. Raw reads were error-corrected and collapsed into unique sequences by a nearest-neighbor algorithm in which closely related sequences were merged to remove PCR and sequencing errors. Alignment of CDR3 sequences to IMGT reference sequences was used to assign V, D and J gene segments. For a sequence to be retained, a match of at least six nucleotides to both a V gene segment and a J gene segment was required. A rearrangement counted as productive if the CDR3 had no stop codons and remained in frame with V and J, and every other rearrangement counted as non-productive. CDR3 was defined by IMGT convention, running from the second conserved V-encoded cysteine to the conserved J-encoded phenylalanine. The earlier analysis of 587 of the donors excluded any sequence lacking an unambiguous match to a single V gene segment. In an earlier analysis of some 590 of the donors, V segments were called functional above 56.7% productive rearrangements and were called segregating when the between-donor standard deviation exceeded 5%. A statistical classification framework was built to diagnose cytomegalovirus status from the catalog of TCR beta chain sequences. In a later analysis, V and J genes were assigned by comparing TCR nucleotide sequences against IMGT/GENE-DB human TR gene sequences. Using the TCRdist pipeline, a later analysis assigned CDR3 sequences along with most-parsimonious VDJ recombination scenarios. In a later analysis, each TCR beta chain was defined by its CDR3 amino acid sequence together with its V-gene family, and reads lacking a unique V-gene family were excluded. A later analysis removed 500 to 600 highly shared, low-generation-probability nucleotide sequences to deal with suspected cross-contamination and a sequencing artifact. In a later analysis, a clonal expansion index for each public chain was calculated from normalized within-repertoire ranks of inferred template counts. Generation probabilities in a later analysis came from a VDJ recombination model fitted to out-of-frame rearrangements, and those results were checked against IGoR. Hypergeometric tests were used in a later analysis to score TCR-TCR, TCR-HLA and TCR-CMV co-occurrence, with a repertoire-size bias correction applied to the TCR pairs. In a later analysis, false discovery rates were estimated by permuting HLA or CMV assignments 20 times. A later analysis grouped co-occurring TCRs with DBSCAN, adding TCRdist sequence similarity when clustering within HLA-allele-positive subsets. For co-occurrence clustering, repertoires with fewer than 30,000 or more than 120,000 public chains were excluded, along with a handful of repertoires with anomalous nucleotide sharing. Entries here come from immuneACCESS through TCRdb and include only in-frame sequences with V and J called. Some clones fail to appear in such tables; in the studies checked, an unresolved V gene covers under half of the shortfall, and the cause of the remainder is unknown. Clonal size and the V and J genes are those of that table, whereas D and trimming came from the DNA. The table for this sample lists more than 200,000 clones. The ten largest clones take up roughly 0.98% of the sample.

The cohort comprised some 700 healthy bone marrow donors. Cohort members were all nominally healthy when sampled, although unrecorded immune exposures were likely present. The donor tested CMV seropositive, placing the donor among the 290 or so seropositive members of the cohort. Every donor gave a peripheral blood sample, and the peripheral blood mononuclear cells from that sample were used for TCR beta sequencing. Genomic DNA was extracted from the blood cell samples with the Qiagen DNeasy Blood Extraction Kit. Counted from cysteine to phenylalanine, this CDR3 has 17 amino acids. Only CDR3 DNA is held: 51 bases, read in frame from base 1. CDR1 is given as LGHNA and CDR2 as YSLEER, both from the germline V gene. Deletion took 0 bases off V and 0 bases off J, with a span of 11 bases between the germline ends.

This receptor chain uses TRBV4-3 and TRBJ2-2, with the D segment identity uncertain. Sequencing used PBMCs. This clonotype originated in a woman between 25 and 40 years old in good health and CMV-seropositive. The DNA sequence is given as TGCGCCAGCAGCCAAGAAAGGAGCCGGACGAACACCGGGGAGCTGTTTTTT. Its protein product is CASSQERSRTNTGELFF.